This T cell receptor (beta chain) was sequenced during a study of cytomegalovirus exposure and HLA in healthy donors. In regard to this clone: Antigen: not known.

A multiplex PCR was run with 60 Vbeta primers and 13 Jbeta primers. Only in-frame clones appear in the TCRdb table, and some are missing; sequencing was by immunoSEQ multiplex PCR. Here the sample spans about 38,000 clones, around three fifths being singletons. There are 16 residues in the CDR3. Germline values: CDR1 SGHNT, CDR2 YYREEE (reference sequence). V lost 0 bases to trimming and J lost 0 bases, with 11 bases between them. Study-level findings and limits: The authors enumerated over 150 TCR beta chains as linked to cytomegalovirus. Indistinguishability led to the exclusion of some V segments, TRBV6-2 and TRBV6-3 included. About 87% or about 30% of the time was how often most TCR beta V segments were productive, according to an earlier analysis. TCR beta V- and J-gene trimming was later associated with a missense DCLRE1C variant.

Specimen: PBMCs. This receptor was obtained from a man over 45 in good health and CMV-seropositive. The chain uses TRBV5-4 and TRBJ2-3; D uncertain. Here the CDR3 reads CASSLGQNPSTDTQYF. The CDR3, as DNA: TGTGCCAGCAGCTTGGGCCAGAACCCTAGCACAGATACGCAGTATTTT.